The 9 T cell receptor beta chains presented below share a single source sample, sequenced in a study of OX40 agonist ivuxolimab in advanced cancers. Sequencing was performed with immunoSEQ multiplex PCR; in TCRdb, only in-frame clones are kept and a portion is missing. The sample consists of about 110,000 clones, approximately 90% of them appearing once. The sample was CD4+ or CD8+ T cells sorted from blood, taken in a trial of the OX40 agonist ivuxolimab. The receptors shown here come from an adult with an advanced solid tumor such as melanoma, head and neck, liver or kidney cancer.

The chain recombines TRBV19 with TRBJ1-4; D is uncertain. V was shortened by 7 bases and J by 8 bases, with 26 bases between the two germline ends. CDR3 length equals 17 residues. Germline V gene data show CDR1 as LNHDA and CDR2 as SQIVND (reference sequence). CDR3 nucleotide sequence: TGTGCCAGTACCCCTCTCGGACGGACGGTCCGACGAGAAAAACTGTTTTTT. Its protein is CASTPLGRTVRREKLFF.

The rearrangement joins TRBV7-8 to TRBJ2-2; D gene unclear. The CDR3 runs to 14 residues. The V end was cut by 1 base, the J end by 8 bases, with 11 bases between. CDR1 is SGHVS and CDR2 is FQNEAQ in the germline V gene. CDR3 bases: TGTGCCAGCAGCTTAGTACTCACTTTGGGGGAGCTGTTTTTT. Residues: CASSLVLTLGELFF.

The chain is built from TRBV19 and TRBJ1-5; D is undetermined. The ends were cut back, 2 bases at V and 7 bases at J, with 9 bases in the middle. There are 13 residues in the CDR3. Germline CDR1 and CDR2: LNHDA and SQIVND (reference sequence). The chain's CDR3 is CASSIFREQPQHF. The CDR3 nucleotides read TGTGCCAGTAGTATATTTAGGGAACAGCCCCAGCATTTT.

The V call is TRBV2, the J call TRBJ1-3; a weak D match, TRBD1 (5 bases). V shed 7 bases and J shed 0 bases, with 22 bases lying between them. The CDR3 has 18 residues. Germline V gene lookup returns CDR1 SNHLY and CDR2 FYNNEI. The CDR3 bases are TGTGCCAGCATTAACGAAGGGGCGTTAGTTTCCTCTGGAAACACCATATATTTT. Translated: CASINEGALVSSGNTIYF.

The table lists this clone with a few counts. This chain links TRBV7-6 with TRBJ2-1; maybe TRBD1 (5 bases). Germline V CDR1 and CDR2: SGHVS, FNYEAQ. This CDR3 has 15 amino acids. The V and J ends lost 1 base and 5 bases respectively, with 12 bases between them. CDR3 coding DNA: TGTGCCAGCAGCTTAGTCACCCCGACAGACAATGAGCAGTTCTTC. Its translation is CASSLVTPTDNEQFF.

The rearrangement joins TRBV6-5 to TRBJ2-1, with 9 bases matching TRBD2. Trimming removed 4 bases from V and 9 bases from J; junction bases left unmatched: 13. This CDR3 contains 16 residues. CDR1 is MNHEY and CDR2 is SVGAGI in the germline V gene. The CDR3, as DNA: TGTGCCAGCAGTTTTAGCGGGACTAGCAGGGTCGGTGAGCAGTTCTTC. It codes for CASSFSGTSRVGEQFF.

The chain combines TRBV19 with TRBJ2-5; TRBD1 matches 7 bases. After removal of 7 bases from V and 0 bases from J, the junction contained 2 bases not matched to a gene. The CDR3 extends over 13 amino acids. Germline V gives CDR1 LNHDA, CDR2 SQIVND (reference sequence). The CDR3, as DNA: TGTGCCAGTATGGGACAGTACCAAGAGACCCAGTACTTC. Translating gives CASMGQYQETQYF.

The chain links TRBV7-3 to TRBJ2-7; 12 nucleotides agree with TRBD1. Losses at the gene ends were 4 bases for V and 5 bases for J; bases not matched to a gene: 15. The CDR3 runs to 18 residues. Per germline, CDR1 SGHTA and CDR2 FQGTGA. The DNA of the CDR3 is TGTGCCAGCAGCTCTCTCGCTTATATCGGGACAGGGGGCAACGAGCAGTACTTC. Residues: CASSSLAYIGTGGNEQYF.

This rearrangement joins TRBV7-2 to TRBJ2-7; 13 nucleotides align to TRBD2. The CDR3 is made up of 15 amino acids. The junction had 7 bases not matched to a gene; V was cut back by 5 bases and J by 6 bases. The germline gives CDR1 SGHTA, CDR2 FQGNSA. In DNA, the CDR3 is TGTGCCAGCAGCCTAGGACTAGCGGGAGCGACCGAGCAGTACTTC. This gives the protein CASSLGLAGATEQYF.